This TCR beta chain was sequenced in a study of cytomegalovirus exposure and HLA in healthy donors. Study-level points and caveats: A later analysis, which compared TCR beta chains of equal frequency, found the HLA-associated ones more clonally expanded.

Concerning this clone itself: Its antigen is undetermined.

PCR was performed using 60 Vbeta and 13 Jbeta primers. Repertoires were generated with immunoSEQ multiplex PCR, while TCRdb's copy carries only in-frame clones and drops some. This sample has 95,000 to 150,000 clones, with about 15% found just once. The clonotype originates from a female donor in good health and CMV-seropositive. The sample consisted of PBMCs.

CDR3 nucleotide sequence: TGTGCCAGCAGCCTCAGGACAGGCACAGATACGCAGTATTTT. Translation gives CASSLRTGTDTQYF. The chain couples TRBV7-6 to TRBJ2-3; TRBD1 might be the D (6 bases). Trimming took 5 bases from V and 1 from J, leaving 10 bases between them. The CDR3 runs 14 residues. From germline, CDR1 is SGHVS and CDR2 FNYEAQ.